The sequence of this T cell receptor (beta chain) was determined in a study of STAT5B mutations in CD4+ large granular lymphocyte leukemia. Findings of the study overall: 8/27 top patient clones versus 2/35 control clones were TRBV06-family.

The assay was run at survey level. TCRdb keeps only in-frame clones here, not all; method: immunoSEQ multiplex PCR. The sample shows fewer than 35,000 clones, 78% of them seen only once. Germline lookup yields CDR1 SGHTA and CDR2 FQGNSA. V was pared by 1 base and J by 5 bases, with 14 bases between. This CDR3 spans 15 amino acids. Turning to this clone: The antigen remains unidentified.

Sequenced material: CD4+ T cells from blood buffy coats. V gene TRBV7-2 combines with J gene TRBJ2-5, with TRBD1 as a possible D gene (6 bases). The clonotype originates from a human donor in good health. This CDR3 is CASSLGTAFSETQYF. DNA of the CDR3: TGTGCCAGCAGCTTAGGGACAGCATTTTCGGAGACCCAGTACTTC.